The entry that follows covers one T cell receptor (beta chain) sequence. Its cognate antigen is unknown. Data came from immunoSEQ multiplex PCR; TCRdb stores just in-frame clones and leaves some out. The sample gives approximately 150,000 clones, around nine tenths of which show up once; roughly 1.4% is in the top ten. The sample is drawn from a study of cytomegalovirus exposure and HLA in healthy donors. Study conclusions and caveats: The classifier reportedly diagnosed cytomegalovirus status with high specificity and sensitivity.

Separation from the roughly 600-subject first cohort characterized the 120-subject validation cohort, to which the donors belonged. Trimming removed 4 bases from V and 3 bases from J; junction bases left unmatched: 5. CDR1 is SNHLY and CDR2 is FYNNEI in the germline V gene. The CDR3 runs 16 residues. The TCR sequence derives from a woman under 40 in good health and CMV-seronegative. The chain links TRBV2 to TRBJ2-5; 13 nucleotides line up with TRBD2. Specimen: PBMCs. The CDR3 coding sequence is TGTGCCAGCAGTGTTGGTGGACTAGCGGGAGAAGAGACCCAGTACTTC. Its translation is CASSVGGLAGEETQYF.